This T cell receptor beta chain is from a study of beta chain features in type 1 diabetes listed by TCRdb under 2018. Context from the whole study: Mean age, gender distribution, total cell number and subset yield were not different between patients and healthy donors. In the study, recently diagnosed type 1 diabetes patients and matched healthy donors were compared on the TCRB repertoires of their sorted circulating CD4+ T cell subsets. Whereas all 28 donors provided naive and central memory subsets, regulatory and stem cell-like memory subsets were isolated from just 8 patients and about 8 healthy donors. A total of around 110,000,000 sorted cells were examined across all samples, and RNA yield correlated strongly with the number of cells per subset.

Each donor gave one peripheral blood draw, averaging roughly 120 mL, which was collected into heparinised tubes. Naive, central memory, regulatory and stem cell-like memory CD4+ T cells were sorted on a BD FACSAria II using a panel including CD45RO, CCR7, CD25, CD127, CD95 and CD27. Purity was above 95% for every sorted population. PBMCs were isolated right away by Lymphoprep density gradient centrifugation and were stained directly, without culture. So that batch effects would be minimized, each experiment stained and sorted samples in pairs, pairing one healthy donor with one patient. On this clone itself: No cognate antigen has been identified for it. Base qualities are missing; no much larger clone stands one base away.

The entire amount of isolated RNA was reverse transcribed using the High Capacity cDNA Reverse Transcription Kit, so the sequenced TCRB transcripts were expressed ones. Deep immunoSEQ sequencing was performed on naive, central memory and regulatory T cell samples, with an average of roughly 4 million total reads per sample. Sorted cells were lysed in RLT buffer, and RNA was extracted using DNase-treated RNeasy Micro or Mini kits according to cell number. Each cell subset was processed separately to prevent cross-contamination, with patient and healthy donor samples processed together. Using the immunoSEQ multiplex PCR, TCRB sequences were amplified from cDNA into 87-bp fragments spanning the CDR3 region. Sequencing of the amplicons was performed on the Illumina HiSeq platform. The authors' pipeline ran thus. PCR bias was computationally corrected using synthetic template baselines, reads within Hamming distance 2 were collapsed, and singletons that could not be merged were discarded. Reads were aligned against IMGT so that V, D and J genes, CDR3 length and insertions or deletions at six rearrangement sites could be assigned. Within each subset, clonotype counts were normalized to the number of sorted cells before true diversity and Gini coefficients were calculated with the tcR R package. The overlap coefficient, calculated on TCRB nucleotide sequences, was used to measure repertoire sharing. Out-of-frame TCRB sequences from naive cells were analyzed to stand in for the pre-selection repertoire. Here the immuneACCESS table is served through TCRdb, limited to in-frame sequences with V and J called. Missing clones are a known gap in these copies; in checked studies unresolved V genes cover under half, and the rest lacks a known reason. D and trimming come from the DNA, and the V and J calls and clone size come from that table. The sample table shows around 500,000 clones, and roughly 10% are seen once. Approximately 0.05% of the sample lies in the top ten.

Here is what the overall study found, with its caveats: Sequencing cDNA rather than genomic DNA could over-represent highly expressing activated cells, although activation and CD3 levels did not differ between groups. At VDJ recombination sites, patients with type 1 diabetes made fewer insertions and deleted more nucleotides, a pattern implying thymic rearrangement abnormalities. Naive, central memory and regulatory TCRB repertoires appeared to be more similar among patients than among healthy donors. A moderate but significant shortening of TCRB CDR3 length was observed in type 1 diabetes patients in all four CD4+ subsets. Because the HLA sub-analyses included only small numbers of individuals, any influence of HLA type on TCRB rearrangement was left unresolved. Shorter templates might be favored by PCR, yet because patient and control samples were amplified and corrected together, any such skew would affect both groups equally.

There are 14 amino acids in the CDR3, from cysteine to phenylalanine inclusive. The retained sequence is limited to the CDR3, 42 bases, with the frame set at the first base. The germline V and J ends show losses of 6 bases and 3 bases respectively, and no gene match explains 5 bases of the junction. CDR1 SNHLY and CDR2 FYNNEI were looked up in the germline V gene. The sample comprised naive CD4+ T cells from blood. The intended sense of this specimen's cell subset or site label: true naive CD4+ T cells. The chain is assembled from TRBV2 and TRBJ1-1; 9 junctional bases match TRBD1. The receptor's source is a woman aged 18-29 years in good health. The CDR3 protein: CASRTQGAYTEAFF. The DNA sequence is given as TGTGCCAGCAGGACACAGGGGGCGTACACTGAAGCTTTCTTT.